The T cell receptor (beta chain) under discussion was sequenced for a study of shared clonotypes between healthy human individuals. Study summary: For every donor, three CD4 naive, three CD4 memory, two CD8 naive and one CD8 memory plates were used. The study's findings and limits: A limitation of the genetic and exposure-history diversity represented arose from few donors.

It was at deep level that the assay was run. In the original workflow: ImmunoSEQ output lacked quality scores and full-length reads, limiting matched filtering. Produced via immunoSEQ multiplex PCR; TCRdb's table is partial and in-frame only. V, J and clone size derive from that table, while D and trimming were established from the DNA sequence. Among approximately 2,300,000 clones, just under 95% were seen once, and the ten largest hold around 0.4%. There are 15 residues in the CDR3. V was cut by 0 bases and J by 6 bases, with 12 bases left in between. CDR1 is MNHEY and CDR2 is SVGAGI in the germline V gene. Notes on this clone: Its target is unknown.

Sequencing was done on a sample of naive CD4+ T cells from PBMCs. Subset denoted: CD45RA+ positively selected. The chain couples TRBV6-5 to TRBJ2-1, with D possibly matching TRBD2 (5 bases). The TCR was taken from a young man in good health. Some clones in this sample may be carry-over from other donors' samples. In DNA form, the CDR3 reads TGTGCCAGCAGTTACTCGAGAGCGGTGCTCAATGAGCAGTTCTTC. This gives the protein CASSYSRAVLNEQFF.